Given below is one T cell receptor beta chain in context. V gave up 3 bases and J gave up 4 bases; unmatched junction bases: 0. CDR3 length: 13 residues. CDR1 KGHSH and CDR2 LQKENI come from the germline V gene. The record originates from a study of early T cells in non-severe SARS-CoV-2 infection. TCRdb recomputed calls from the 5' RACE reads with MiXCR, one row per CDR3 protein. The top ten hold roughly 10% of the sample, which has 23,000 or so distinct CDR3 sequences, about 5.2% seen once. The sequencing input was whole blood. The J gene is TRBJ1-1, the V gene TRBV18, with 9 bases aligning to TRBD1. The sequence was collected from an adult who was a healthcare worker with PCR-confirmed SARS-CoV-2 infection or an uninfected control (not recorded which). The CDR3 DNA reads TGTGCCAGCTCACCGGGACAGGGCACTGAAGCTTTCTTT. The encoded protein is CASSPGQGTEAFF.